Each of the 21 T cell receptor beta chains below was sequenced from the same sample in a study of beta chain features in type 1 diabetes. The isolated RNA, all of it, was reverse transcribed, so expressed TCRB transcripts were what got sequenced. Assay used: immunoSEQ multiplex PCR; TCRdb lists only in-frame clones, some missing. The table lists approximately 400,000 clones, about 15% of them singletons. The source material was naive CD4+ T cells from blood. These receptor sequences come from a woman younger than 35 in good health.

This chain links TRBV5-1 with TRBJ2-3; D is possibly TRBD2 (6 bases). The CDR3 totals 13 residues. Germline V gene lookup returns CDR1 SGHRS and CDR2 YFSETQ. V lost 1 base and J lost 5, with 8 bases in between. The CDR3 protein is CASSLRAGDTQYF. The CDR3 DNA follows: TGCGCCAGCAGCTTGCGAGCGGGAGATACGCAGTATTTT.

The chain couples TRBV5-1 to TRBJ2-7, with 14 bases that match TRBD2. The CDR3 is 15 residues long. V trimming: 3 bases; J trimming: 4 bases; junction bases outside the gene matches: 3. CDR1 is SGHRS, CDR2 YFSETQ, per germline. CDR3 nucleotides: TGCGCCAGCAGCTCCAGACTAGCGGGAGGGTACGAGCAGTACTTC. It encodes CASSSRLAGGYEQYF. The variable domain in full, with the rest retrieved from reference TRBV5-1 and TRBJ2-7, is KAGVTQTPRYLIKTRGQQVTLSCSPISGHRSVSWYQQTPGQGLQFLFEYFSETQRNKGNFPGRFSGRQFSNSRSEMNVSTLELGDSALYLCASSSRLAGGYEQYFGPGTRLTVT.

J is TRBJ2-1 and V is TRBV20-1; D uncertain. The CDR3 extends over 11 amino acids. V gave up 4 bases and J gave up 8 bases, with 9 bases separating them. Germline assignment: CDR1 DFQATT and CDR2 SNEGSKA (reference sequence). CDR3 sequence reads: CSAKTGDEQFF. The CDR3 DNA sequence: TGCAGTGCTAAAACCGGAGATGAGCAGTTCTTC.

This clone was counted a few times. V is TRBV30 and J is TRBJ2-5; 11 bases agree with TRBD2. Germline lookup yields CDR1 GTSNPN and CDR2 SVGIG (reference sequence). V shed 2 bases and J 13 bases; nucleotides not matched to a gene: 6. The CDR3 loop spans 12 amino acids. CDR3 in DNA: TGTGCCTGGAGTCCAGGACTAGCGGGTTTGTACTTC. Protein: CAWSPGLAGLYF. The full variable domain, in which reference TRBV30 and TRBJ2-5 provide the parts outside the CDR3, is SQTIHQWPATLVQPVGSPLSLECTVEGTSNPNLYWYRQAAGRGLQLLFYSVGIGQISSEVPQNLSASRPQDRQFILSSKKLLLSDSGFYLCAWSPGLAGLYFGPGTRLLVL.

This clone has more than one count but fewer than ten. The V call is TRBV7-3, the J call TRBJ1-1, with a tentative D call TRBD1 (5 bases). CDR3 length: 14 residues. CDR1 SGHTA and CDR2 FQGTGA come from the germline V gene. V was cut by 6 bases and J by 0 bases, with 11 bases left in between. The CDR3 DNA sequence: TGTGCCAGCAGGATGGGGCCCATGAACACTGAAGCTTTCTTT. Its protein is CASRMGPMNTEAFF.

In this sample, this clone turned up once. CDR3: CASRQGGYSSYNEQFF. The DNA of the CDR3 is TGTGCCAGCAGACAGGGGGGCTATAGCTCCTACAATGAGCAGTTCTTC. This chain uses TRBV6-4 with TRBJ2-1; 8 positions agree with TRBD1. The J segment lost 0 bases and the V segment lost 6 bases, leaving 7 bases of the junction unmatched. Looked up from germline, CDR1 is MRHNA and CDR2 is SNTAGT. This CDR3 is 16 amino acids long.

The V call is TRBV5-1, the J call TRBJ2-7; the match to TRBD2 covers 9 bases. The CDR3 totals 17 residues. V was pared by 4 bases and J by 0 bases, with 11 bases of the junction left unmatched. Germline CDR1 is SGHRS and CDR2 is YFSETQ. CDR3 in DNA: TGCGCCAGCAGCGCGAGGATATATAGCGGGAGCTCCTACGAGCAGTACTTC. Translation gives CASSARIYSGSSYEQYF.

This clone was seen a few times. This chain joins TRBV7-2 and TRBJ2-5, with TRBD1 identical over 7 bases. Germline CDR1 is SGHTA and CDR2 is FQGNSA. CDR3 length equals 14 residues. V dropped 5 bases and J dropped 7; count of bases not matched to a gene: 10. Here the CDR3 reads CASSAGDSRRTQYF. CDR3 DNA: TGTGCCAGCAGCGCTGGGGACAGCCGGAGGACCCAGTACTTC.

This clone was seen a handful of times. The V call is TRBV29-1, the J call TRBJ2-7, with 8 bases identical to TRBD1. The CDR3 is made up of 13 amino acids. Per the germline V gene, CDR1 is SQVTM and CDR2 is ANQGSEA. Germline trimming cut 6 bases from V and 4 bases from J; bases unmatched to any gene: 8. CDR3 in amino acids: CSVPGTGPYEQYF. The CDR3 DNA reads TGCAGCGTCCCCGGGACAGGCCCGTACGAGCAGTACTTC.

This CDR3 reads CASSLSALTGVGEQFF. CDR3 DNA: TGCGCCAGCAGCTTGTCCGCCCTGACGGGAGTCGGTGAGCAGTTCTTC. The rearrangement uses TRBV5-1 and TRBJ2-1; TRBD2 might be the D (6 bases). The germline CDR1 and CDR2 sequences are SGHRS and YFSETQ. The CDR3 has 16 amino acids. The V end was cut by 1 base, the J end by 9 bases, with 20 bases between.

This clone was observed a few times. CDR3 sequence (DNA): TGTGCCAGTATCCCAGACCCGGGACTAGGGGCAGATACGCAGTATTTT. Its protein product is CASIPDPGLGADTQYF. The gene calls are TRBV19 and TRBJ2-3; 8 nucleotides match TRBD2. Per germline, CDR1 LNHDA and CDR2 SQIVND (reference sequence). V trimming: 7 bases; J trimming: 4 bases; junction bases outside the gene matches: 13. CDR3 size: 16 residues. The full variable domain, with the rest looked up from reference TRBV19 and TRBJ2-3, is DGGITQSPKYLFRKEGQNVTLSCEQNLNHDAMYWYRQDPGQGLRLIYYSQIVNDFQKGDIAEGYSVSREKKESFPLTVTSAQKNPTAFYLCASIPDPGLGADTQYFGPGTRLTVL.

This clone showed up just a few times. CDR3 region: CASMAGQFYQPQHF. The CDR3, as DNA: TGTGCCAGTATGGCGGGACAGTTCTATCAGCCCCAGCATTTT. The chain employs TRBV19 and TRBJ1-5; 7 nucleotides line up with TRBD1. The CDR3 consists of 14 residues. Looked up from germline, CDR1 is LNHDA and CDR2 is SQIVND (reference sequence). The V segment lost 7 bases and the J segment 5 bases; nucleotides outside the gene matches: 8.

This clone was recorded a few times. V is TRBV28 and J is TRBJ2-7, with D perhaps TRBD2 (5 bases). The CDR3 loop spans 13 amino acids. V was shortened by 7 bases and J by 1 base, with 11 bases between the two germline ends. The germline CDR1 and CDR2 sequences are MDHEN and SYDVKM. The CDR3 DNA reads as TGTGCCAGCACCCCTCCGGGGTCCTACGAGCAGTACTTC. It translates to CASTPPGSYEQYF. Variable domain in full (rest from reference TRBV28 and TRBJ2-7): DVKVTQSSRYLVKRTGEKVFLECVQDMDHENMFWYRQDPGLGLRLIYFSYDVKMKEKGDIPEGYSVSREKKERFSLILESASTNQTSMYLCASTPPGSYEQYFGPGTRLTVT.

The chain recombines TRBV28 with TRBJ2-1; 10 nucleotides agree with TRBD2. Germline V gene sequence: CDR1 MDHEN, CDR2 SYDVKM. This CDR3 region has 17 residues. Trimming removed 2 bases from V and 6 bases from J; junction bases left unmatched: 10. CDR3 DNA: TGTGCCAGCAGTTTAGATCCTTTAGCGGGAGGAGGCAATGAGCAGTTCTTC. It translates to CASSLDPLAGGGNEQFF.

This clone has just a few counts. V gene TRBV5-1 combines with J gene TRBJ2-1, with TRBD2 matching over 11 bases. CDR1 is SGHRS and CDR2 is YFSETQ in the germline V gene. Trimming at V came to 7 bases and at J to 5 bases, leaving 8 bases not matched to a gene. The CDR3 runs 15 residues. As DNA, the CDR3 is TGCGCCAGCCTAGCGGGAGGAGGGTATCACAATGAGCAGTTCTTC. It yields the protein CASLAGGGYHNEQFF.

This clone was picked up a small number of times. This chain links TRBV30 with TRBJ1-5; the D gene is possibly TRBD1 (5 bases). The CDR3 covers 13 residues. V was clipped by 7 bases and J by 6 bases, with 16 bases between them. Germline V gives CDR1 GTSNPN, CDR2 SVGIG (reference sequence). The CDR3 DNA sequence: TGTGCCTTTGACTTCAGGGAGGGTCAGCCCCAGCATTTT. Its protein is CAFDFREGQPQHF.

This sequence joins TRBV28 and TRBJ2-7; 11 positions agree with TRBD2. Looked up from germline, CDR1 is MDHEN and CDR2 is SYDVKM. This CDR3 contains 17 residues. After removal of 4 bases from V and 0 bases from J, the junction contained 8 bases not matched to a gene. CDR3: CASSSPGLAVRSYEQYF. The CDR3 nucleotides read TGTGCCAGCAGTTCGCCGGGACTAGCGGTGCGCTCCTACGAGCAGTACTTC.

This clone was seen a handful of times. The chain uses TRBV11-2 and TRBJ2-7, with 8 bases matching TRBD1. The CDR3 spans 16 residues. The J segment lost 3 bases and the V segment lost 1 base, leaving 8 bases of the junction unmatched. Germline loops: CDR1 SGHAT, CDR2 FQNNGV. CDR3 sequence reads: CASSLAPGQGVYEQYF. CDR3 sequence (DNA): TGTGCCAGCAGCTTAGCCCCTGGACAGGGCGTCTACGAGCAGTACTTC.

This clone was recorded a few times. V gene TRBV9 combines with J gene TRBJ1-2; D gene unclear. V was cut by 0 bases and J by 0 bases, with 9 bases left in between. The CDR3 has 15 residues. CDR1 SGDLS and CDR2 YYNGEE come from the germline V gene. In nucleotides, the CDR3 is TGTGCCAGCAGCGTAGCCGGTGTCTCTAACTATGGCTACACCTTC. It specifies CASSVAGVSNYGYTF.

This clone was seen a handful of times. The J gene is TRBJ2-3, the V gene TRBV29-1; 9 positions match TRBD1. J gave up 0 bases and V 6 bases, and 7 bases lay outside the gene matches. The CDR3 runs 15 residues. Germline assignment: CDR1 SQVTM and CDR2 ANQGSEA. The CDR3 is CSVGPGQGSTDTQYF. The CDR3, as DNA: TGCAGCGTGGGACCGGGACAGGGTAGCACAGATACGCAGTATTTT.

This clone came up a few times. The rearrangement joins TRBV28 to TRBJ2-1, with D perhaps TRBD2 (5 bases). V was clipped by 4 bases and J by 1 base, with 11 bases between them. CDR1 MDHEN and CDR2 SYDVKM come from the germline V gene. The CDR3 has 15 amino acids. CDR3 in amino acids: CASSSPGISYNEQFF. The CDR3 nucleotides are TGTGCCAGCAGTTCTCCGGGGATATCCTACAATGAGCAGTTCTTC.